These 2 T cell receptor beta chains came from one sample sequenced in a study of cytomegalovirus exposure and HLA in healthy donors. The study ran its PCR with 60 Vbeta and 13 Jbeta primers. Sequencing was performed with immunoSEQ multiplex PCR; in TCRdb, only in-frame clones are kept and a portion is missing. The sample lists around 150,000 clones; approximately 80% were seen once. Sequencing was performed on PBMCs. The receptors here all came from a male donor in good health and CMV-seropositive.

This clone was picked up one time. The rearrangement links TRBV9 to TRBJ2-2; D ambiguous. The germline V gene has CDR1 SGDLS and CDR2 YYNGEE. The V end lost 2 bases, the J end lost 5 bases, and 7 bases lay between the germline ends. This CDR3 region has 13 residues. CDR3 sequence: CASSVMTTGELFF. The CDR3 DNA reads TGTGCCAGCAGCGTCATGACTACCGGGGAGCTGTTTTTT.

The V call is TRBV7-6, the J call TRBJ2-7; 7 bases match TRBD1. In germline, CDR1 is SGHVS, CDR2 FNYEAQ. The V and J ends lost 1 base and 4 bases, in that order; junction bases with no gene match: 4. There are 14 residues in the CDR3. The CDR3 DNA follows: TGTGCCAGCAGCTTAGGACGACAGGGATACGAGCAGTACTTC. Translating it yields CASSLGRQGYEQYF.